This entry features one TCR beta chain sequence. What antigen it recognizes has not been identified. The sample holds no much larger clone one base away, and base qualities are not on file. This specimen's time point label, per the study, means: about 28 days (+/-7) after the second vaccine dose. AZD1222 recipients whose second dose came at about 4 weeks and those whose second dose came at about 12 weeks were combined into one group, since spike-specific TCR depth and breadth did not differ between the two schedules. Vaccinee samples came from UK trials COV001 and COV002, including a single-blind randomized controlled phase 2/3 trial of AZD1222 (ChAdOx1 nCoV-19) in healthy adults. Trial participant PBMC samples were collected at day 0 and day 28 after the second dose for TCRbeta chain sequencing. This sample is part of a study of T cell responses to AZD1222 COVID-19 vaccine (dated by TCRdb to the early 2020s). Study-level background: TCR sequencing covered approximately 230 trial participants: nearly 210 given two doses of AZD1222 and about 26 given two doses of MenACWY control vaccine. Trial participants were enrolled into age subgroups of 18-55, 56-69 and 70-plus years, which contained roughly 150, 30 and 60 TCR-sequenced participants, respectively. The paper as a whole reports these results and caveats: Epitopes outside the regions mutated in the B.1.351 and B.1.1.7 variants were reportedly recognized by nearly half of the unique spike-specific TCRs. Conclusions about previously exposed vaccinees are limited, since just six AZD1222 recipients were seropositive for SARS-CoV-2 at baseline. After two AZD1222 doses, both the breadth and the depth of spike-specific TCRs were significantly higher than at day 0 and than in MenACWY recipients. The 56-69-year group was small, and its depth increase did not reach significance, likely because of low power. Because no day 14 peak-response samples were available, the repertoires could be characterized only after the peak T cell response. Vaccine-associated CD4 TCRs spanned the whole spike protein, with dominant responses in regions 160-218 and 743-854. Participants were mostly white British, with more females than males. The authors suggested clonal diversity may have been underestimated.

The CDR3 regions of human TCRbeta chains were subjected to immunosequencing. Regarding the original processing steps: Repertoire TCRs were matched against a reference library of SARS-CoV-2-specific TCRs generated with the MIRA antigen-specificity platform. Breadth was defined as the fraction of unique TCRs that were SARS-CoV-2-associated, and depth was defined as the fraction of total T cells that were SARS-CoV-2-associated. Using the MIRA data, each spike-specific TCR was assigned both to the spike region to which the TCR was reactive and to a CD4 or CD8 class. Log10-transformed breadth and depth values were compared by one-way ANOVA with Sidak's multiple comparisons tests. What TCRdb holds here is the immuneACCESS table cut down to in-frame rearrangements. Part of the clones is not present; checked against another copy, under half of the missing clones reflect an unresolved V gene, and the others are unexplained. The V and J calls and clone size were taken over from that table, and D and trimming were inferred from the DNA. This sample gives 150,000 to 160,000 clones in total; around 87% of them show up just once. The top ten clones comprise roughly 9.7% of the sample.

V is reduced by 5 bases and J by 2 bases, leaving a spacing of 12 bases between them. As encoded in the germline V gene, CDR1 is SGHTA while CDR2 is FQGNSA. From the cysteine through the phenylalanine, the CDR3 covers 15 amino acids. Only the CDR3 part of the read is kept: 45 bases, read in frame from the first base. The specimen was peripheral blood, collected 28 days after the second AZD1222 dose. Recombination linked TRBV7-2 to TRBJ2-2, with TRBD2 tentatively as D gene (5 bases match). The TCR sequence derives from an adult who received the AZD1222 COVID-19 vaccine. Here the CDR3 is given as CASSPRTLNTGELFF. The DNA sequence is given as TGTGCCAGCAGCCCCCGGACTCTTAACACCGGGGAGCTGTTTTTT.